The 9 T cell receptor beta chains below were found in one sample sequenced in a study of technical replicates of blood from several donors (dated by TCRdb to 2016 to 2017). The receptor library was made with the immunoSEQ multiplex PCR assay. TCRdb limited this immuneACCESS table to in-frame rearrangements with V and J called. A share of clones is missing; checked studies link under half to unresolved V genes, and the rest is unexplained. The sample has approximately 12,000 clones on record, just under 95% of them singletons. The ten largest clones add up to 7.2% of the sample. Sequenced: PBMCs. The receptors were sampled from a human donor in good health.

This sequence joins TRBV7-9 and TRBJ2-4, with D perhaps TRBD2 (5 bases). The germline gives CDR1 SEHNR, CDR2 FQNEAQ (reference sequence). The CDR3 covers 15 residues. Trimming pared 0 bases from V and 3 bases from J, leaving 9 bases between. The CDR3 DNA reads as TGTGCCAGCAGCTTAGCGTCACTAGGCAAAAACATTCAGTACTTC. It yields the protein CASSLASLGKNIQYF.

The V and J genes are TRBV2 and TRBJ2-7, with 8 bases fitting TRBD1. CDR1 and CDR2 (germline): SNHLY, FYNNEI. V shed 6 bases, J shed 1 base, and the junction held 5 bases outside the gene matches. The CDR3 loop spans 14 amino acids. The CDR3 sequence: CASRGGQVSYEQYF. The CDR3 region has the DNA TGTGCCAGCAGGGGGGGACAGGTGTCCTACGAGCAGTACTTC.

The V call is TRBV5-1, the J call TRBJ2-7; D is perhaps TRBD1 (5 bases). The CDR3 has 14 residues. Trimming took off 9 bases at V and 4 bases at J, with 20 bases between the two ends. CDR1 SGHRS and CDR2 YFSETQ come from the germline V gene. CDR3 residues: CATRYEGASYEQYF. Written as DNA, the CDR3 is TGCGCCACCCGCTACGAAGGGGCAAGTTACGAGCAGTACTTC.

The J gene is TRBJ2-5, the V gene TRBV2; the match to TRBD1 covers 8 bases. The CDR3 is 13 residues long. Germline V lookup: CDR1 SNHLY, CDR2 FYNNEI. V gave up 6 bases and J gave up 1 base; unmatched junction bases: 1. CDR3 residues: CASRTGVQETQYF. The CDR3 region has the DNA TGTGCCAGCAGGACAGGGGTCCAAGAGACCCAGTACTTC.

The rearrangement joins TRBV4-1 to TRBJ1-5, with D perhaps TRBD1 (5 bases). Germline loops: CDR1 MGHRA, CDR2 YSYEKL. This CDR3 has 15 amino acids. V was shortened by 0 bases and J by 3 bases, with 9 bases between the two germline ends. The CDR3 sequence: CASSQEGLVNQPQHF. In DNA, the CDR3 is TGCGCCAGCAGCCAAGAGGGACTCGTCAATCAGCCCCAGCATTTT.

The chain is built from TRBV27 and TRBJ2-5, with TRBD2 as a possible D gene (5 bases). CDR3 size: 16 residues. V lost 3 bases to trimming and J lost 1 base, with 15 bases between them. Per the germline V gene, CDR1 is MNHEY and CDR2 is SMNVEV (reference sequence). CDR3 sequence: CASSLGSGLVQETQYF. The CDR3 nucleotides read TGTGCCAGCAGTTTGGGGAGTGGTCTAGTCCAAGAGACCCAGTACTTC.

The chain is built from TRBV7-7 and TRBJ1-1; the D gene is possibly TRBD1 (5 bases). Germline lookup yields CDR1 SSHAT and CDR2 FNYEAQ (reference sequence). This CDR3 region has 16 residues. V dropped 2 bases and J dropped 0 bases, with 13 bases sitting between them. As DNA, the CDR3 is TGTGCCAGCAGCTTAACGAACAGGCCTATGAACACTGAAGCTTTCTTT. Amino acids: CASSLTNRPMNTEAFF.

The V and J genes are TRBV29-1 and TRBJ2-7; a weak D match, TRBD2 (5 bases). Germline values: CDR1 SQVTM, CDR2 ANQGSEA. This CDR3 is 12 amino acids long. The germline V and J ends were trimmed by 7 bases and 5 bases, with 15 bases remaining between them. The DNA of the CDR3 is TGCAGCGGAAGGGTTCCCGGGGACGAGCAGTACTTC. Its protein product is CSGRVPGDEQYF.

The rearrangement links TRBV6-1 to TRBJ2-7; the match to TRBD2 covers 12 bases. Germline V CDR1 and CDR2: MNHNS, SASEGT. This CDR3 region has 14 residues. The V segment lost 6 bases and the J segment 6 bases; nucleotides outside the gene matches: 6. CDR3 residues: CASSVLAGGSEQYF. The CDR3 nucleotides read TGTGCCAGCAGCGTACTAGCGGGAGGATCCGAGCAGTACTTC.